These T cell receptor beta chains were read from a single sample in a study of T cell responses to AZD1222 COVID-19 vaccine. The assay was immunoSEQ multiplex PCR, and TCRdb's table has in-frame clones only and misses some. Among 60,000 or so clones listed, approximately 80% were seen once. The source material was peripheral blood, sampled on day 0 of AZD1222 vaccination. These receptors were taken from an adult in good health. Each CDR3 is given with its conserved first and last residue.

v_call cdr3_aa
TRBV18 CASSPPRGGNTEAFF
TRBV6-5 CASSYTPEANYGYTF
TRBV23-1 CASSQRPQGPTNYGYTF
TRBV5-6 CASSLDSGTTYNEQFF
TRBV7-9 CASSSGLEKSGANVLTF
TRBV7-9 CATVRAPEEKLFF
TRBV5-8 CASSGLAGTQYF
TRBV7-8 CASSLAGGGYEQYF
TRBV6-5 CASSLRSGELFF
TRBV12-5 CASAPTDTQYF
TRBV29-1 CSVVSPGEKLFF
TRBV27 CASSVVGTSGTGELFF
TRBV14 CASSPSVGKNRRDTQYF
TRBV12-3/TRBV12-4 CASSSEGRRAQHF
TRBV3-1/TRBV3-2 CASSLMGAGISLGEQYF
TRBV6-4 CASSADRGQVQYF
TRBV7-9 CASSYTGRENIQYF
TRBV5-6 CASSSQSRGEQYF
TRBV7-2 CASRTPGSSYNEQFF
TRBV9 CASRPGGSAYNEQFF
TRBV5-3 CARSLGDGADGGYTF
TRBV24-1 CAIRWGGFGYTF
TRBV27 CASKLTGQLSTYGYTF
TRBV4-2 CASSPQGANTGELFF
TRBV19 CASSLPPGGDVYSNQPQHF
TRBV14 CASSRRGLPYEQYF
TRBV16 CASSPSATSGIYNEQFF
TRBV3-1/TRBV3-2 CASSHEQGLNTEAFF
TRBV10-3 CAISEAGGAPNQPQHF
TRBV18 CASSPPGDTQYF
TRBV6-5 CASSYSAKGGNYGYTF
TRBV5-1 CASSLGSNYGYTF
TRBV6-6 CASTPAGRRSNEQFF